This TCR beta chain comes out of a study of beta chain features in type 1 diabetes (dated by TCRdb to the late 2010s). Notes on the research overall: No differences in mean age, gender distribution, total cell number or subset yield were found between patients and healthy donors. A total of roughly 100,000,000 sorted cells were examined across all samples, and the number of cells per subset was strongly correlated with RNA yield. The study compared the TCRB repertoires of sorted circulating CD4+ T cell subsets in recently diagnosed type 1 diabetes patients with those in matched healthy donors. Whereas all 30 or so donors provided naive and central memory subsets, regulatory and stem cell-like memory subsets were isolated from just 8 patients and about eight healthy donors. General study outcomes and caveats: Naive, central memory and regulatory TCRB repertoires appeared to be more similar among patients than among healthy donors. Type 1 diabetes patients showed a moderate but significant shortening of TCRB CDR3 length in all four CD4+ subsets. Patients with type 1 diabetes made fewer insertions and deleted more nucleotides at VDJ recombination sites, implying thymic rearrangement abnormalities. Shorter templates might be favored by PCR, yet because patient and control samples were amplified and corrected together, any such skew would affect both groups equally. Because cDNA was sequenced instead of genomic DNA, activated cells with high expression could be over-represented, although the groups did not differ in activation or CD3 levels. Because small numbers of individuals were included in the HLA sub-analyses, any influence of HLA type on TCRB rearrangement was left unresolved.

From each donor, a single peripheral blood sample of 100 to 150 mL on average was drawn into heparinised tubes. Naive, central memory, regulatory and stem cell-like memory CD4+ T cells were sorted on a BD FACSAria II using a panel including CD45RO, CCR7, CD25, CD127, CD95 and CD27. Every sorted population had a purity above 95%. PBMCs were isolated right away by Lymphoprep density gradient centrifugation and were stained directly, without culture. To minimize batch effects, samples were stained and sorted in pairs, one healthy donor with one patient per experiment. CDR1 and CDR2 (MDHEN, SYDVKM) derive from the germline V gene. V is trimmed back by 5 bases and J by 9 bases, and the junction contains 7 bases that no gene match accounts for. Reading from cysteine to phenylalanine, the CDR3 counts 13 amino acids. Only the CDR3 DNA is retained, 39 bases long and in frame from the first base. This clone was seen only a few times. Its antigen is still unknown. Per-base qualities were not stored, and no clone one base away is much larger.

The entire amount of isolated RNA was reverse transcribed using the High Capacity cDNA Reverse Transcription Kit, so the sequenced TCRB transcripts were expressed ones. Deep immunoSEQ sequencing was performed on naive, central memory and regulatory T cell samples, with an average of roughly 4 million total reads per sample. Sorted cells were lysed in RLT buffer, and RNA was extracted using DNase-treated RNeasy Micro or Mini kits according to cell number. Each cell subset was processed separately to prevent cross-contamination, with patient and healthy donor samples processed together. TCRB sequences were amplified from cDNA with the immunoSEQ multiplex PCR, producing 87-bp fragments spanning the CDR3 region. Sequencing of the amplicons was performed on the Illumina HiSeq platform. The published analysis was carried out like this. Synthetic template baselines were used to correct PCR bias computationally, reads within Hamming distance 2 were collapsed, and singletons that could not be merged were discarded. By aligning reads against IMGT, V, D and J genes, CDR3 length, and insertions or deletions at six rearrangement sites were assigned. Clonotype counts were normalized to sorted cell number within each subset before computing true diversity and Gini coefficients with the tcR R package. Repertoire sharing was quantified using the overlap coefficient calculated on TCRB nucleotide sequences. Out-of-frame TCRB sequences from naive cells were analyzed to stand in for the pre-selection repertoire. The immuneACCESS repertoire file appears here via TCRdb, limited to in-frame rearrangements. These files lack a portion of the clones; in checked studies, under half of the deficit traces to unresolved V genes, and the cause of the others is not known. V, J and clone size are taken as reported in that table, and D and trimming were inferred from the DNA itself. The sample includes under 900,000 clones, with roughly 17% observed a single time. The ten biggest clones cover 0.023% of the sample.

Sequencing was carried out using naive CD4+ T cells from blood. The sample's cell subset or site, from its label and the paper: true naive CD4+ T cells. The receptor's source is a woman between 18 and 29 years old in good health. In this chain, TRBV28 is recombined with TRBJ2-4; 7 middle bases align to TRBD2. CDR3 loop: CASSLGGVGIQYF. In nucleotide form, the sequence is TGTGCCAGCAGTCTTGGGGGGGTTGGCATTCAGTACTTC.